The TCR beta chain described here comes from a study of technical replicates of blood from a handful of donors (dated by TCRdb to 2017 to 2019). Libraries were made using the immunoSEQ multiplex PCR assay. The immuneACCESS repertoire file appears here via TCRdb, limited to in-frame rearrangements. These files lack a portion of the clones; in checked studies, under half of the deficit traces to unresolved V genes, and the cause of the others is not known. Here the sample has around 50,000 clones; more than 95% occur a single time. The top ten hold about 0.41% of the sample. Comments on this clone: This clone's antigen is unknown. No base-level quality is on record; no much larger clone is a single base apart.

Trimmed from V: 0 bases; trimmed from J: 3 bases; junction bases lacking a gene match: 8. From cysteine to phenylalanine, the CDR3 is 17 amino acids long. The kept DNA is CDR3 alone, 51 bases in frame from the first base. From the germline V gene, CDR1 is SGHRS and CDR2 is YFSETQ. The chain links TRBV5-1 with TRBJ2-5, with 10 middle bases fitting TRBD2. The sample was T cells isolated from PBMCs. The receptor comes from a human donor in good health. The CDR3 sequence is CASSLGYAAGGEETQYF. The DNA reads as follows: TGCGCCAGCAGCTTGGGGTACGCAGCGGGAGGGGAAGAGACCCAGTACTTC.